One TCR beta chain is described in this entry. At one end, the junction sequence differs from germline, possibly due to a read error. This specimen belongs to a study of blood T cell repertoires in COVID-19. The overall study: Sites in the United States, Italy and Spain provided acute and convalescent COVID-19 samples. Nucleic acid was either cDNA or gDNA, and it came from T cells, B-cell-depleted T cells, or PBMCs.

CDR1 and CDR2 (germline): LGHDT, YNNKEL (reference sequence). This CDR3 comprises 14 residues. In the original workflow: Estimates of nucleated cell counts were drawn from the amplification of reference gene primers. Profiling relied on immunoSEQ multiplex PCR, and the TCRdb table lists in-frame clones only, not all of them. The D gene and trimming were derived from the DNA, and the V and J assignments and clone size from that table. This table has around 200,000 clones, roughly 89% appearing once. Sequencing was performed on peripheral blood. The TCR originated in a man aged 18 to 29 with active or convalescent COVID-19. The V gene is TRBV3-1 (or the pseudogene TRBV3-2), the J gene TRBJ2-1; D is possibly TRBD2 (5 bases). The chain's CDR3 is CAGSQERTLNEQFF. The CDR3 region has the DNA TGTGCCGGCAGCCAAGAGCGGACTCTGAATGAGCAGTTCTTC.